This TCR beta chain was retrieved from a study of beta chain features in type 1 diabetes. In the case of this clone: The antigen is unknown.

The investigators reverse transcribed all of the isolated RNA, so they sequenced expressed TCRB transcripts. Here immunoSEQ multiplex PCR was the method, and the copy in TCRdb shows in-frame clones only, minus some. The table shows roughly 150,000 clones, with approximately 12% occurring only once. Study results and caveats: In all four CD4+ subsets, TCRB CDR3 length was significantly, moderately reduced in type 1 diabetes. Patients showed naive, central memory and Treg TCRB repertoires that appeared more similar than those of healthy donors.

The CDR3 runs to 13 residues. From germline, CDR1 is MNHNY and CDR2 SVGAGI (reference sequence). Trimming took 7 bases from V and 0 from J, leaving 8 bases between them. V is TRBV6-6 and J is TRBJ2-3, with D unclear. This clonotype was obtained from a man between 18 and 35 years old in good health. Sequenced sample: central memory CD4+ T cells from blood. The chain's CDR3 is CASTGRSTDTQYF. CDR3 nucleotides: TGTGCCAGCACAGGCCGGAGCACAGATACGCAGTATTTT.